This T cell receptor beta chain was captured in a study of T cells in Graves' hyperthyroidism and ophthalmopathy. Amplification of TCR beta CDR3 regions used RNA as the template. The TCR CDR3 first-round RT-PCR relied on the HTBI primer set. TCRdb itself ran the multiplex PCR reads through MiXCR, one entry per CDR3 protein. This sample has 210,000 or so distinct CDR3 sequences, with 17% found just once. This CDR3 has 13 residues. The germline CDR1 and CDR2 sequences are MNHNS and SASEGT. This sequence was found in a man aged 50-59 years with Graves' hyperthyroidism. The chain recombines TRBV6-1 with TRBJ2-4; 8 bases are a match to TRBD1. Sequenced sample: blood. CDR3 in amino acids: CASRGPSGNIQYF. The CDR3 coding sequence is TGTGCTTCCAGGGGGCCAAGTGGGAACATTCAGTACTTC.